These T cell receptor beta chains were read from a single sample in a study of T-cell memory formation after mild COVID-19. In TCRdb, the 5' RACE reads were re-called with MiXCR into one record per CDR3 protein. The sample lists hundreds of thousands of distinct CDR3 sequences, roughly 21% seen once, with 7% to 9% in the top ten. The specimen was PBMCs or a T cell subset sorted from them (not recorded which). The receptors stem from an adult woman who had mild COVID-19 (a few samples of this study predate the infection). Cell type and time point are not known. The CDR3 runs from the conserved cysteine through the conserved F or W. Each record gives: J gene, D gene, V gene, CDR3 protein. A D gene is named only where the DNA matches it firmly.

J: TRBJ2-7; D: NA; V: TRBV18; CDR3: CASSPRDAAYEQYF
J: TRBJ2-1; D: NA; V: TRBV5-1; CDR3: CASSLRGRDEQFF
J: TRBJ1-1; D: NA; V: TRBV5-6; CDR3: CASSLASAIEAFF
J: TRBJ1-5; D: NA; V: TRBV7-2; CDR3: CASRLGDRTNQPQHF
J: TRBJ2-3; D: TRBD2; V: TRBV7-3; CDR3: CASSSKNLAGGRSTDTQYF
J: TRBJ2-3; D: NA; V: TRBV6-2/TRBV6-3; CDR3: CASSYTLTGTTDTQYF
J: TRBJ1-4; D: TRBD1; V: TRBV5-1; CDR3: CASSSTGAGEKLFF
J: TRBJ1-5; D: TRBD1; V: TRBV29-1; CDR3: CSVTGQGAGDQPQHF
J: TRBJ1-2; D: NA; V: TRBV7-3; CDR3: CASSLTTGPGHGYTF
J: TRBJ1-1; D: NA; V: TRBV24-1; CDR3: CATSARNTEAFF
J: TRBJ2-4; D: NA; V: TRBV15; CDR3: CATSREDRVAKNIQYF
J: TRBJ2-7; D: NA; V: TRBV29-1; CDR3: CSVDKGNEQYF
J: TRBJ2-3; D: TRBD1; V: TRBV27; CDR3: CASSQTQGAVWTDTQYF
J: TRBJ2-7; D: TRBD1; V: TRBV7-7; CDR3: CASVFPPTRDRGRSYEQYF
J: TRBJ2-7; D: NA; V: TRBV7-9; CDR3: CASSFTYSHEQYF
J: TRBJ1-1; D: NA; V: TRBV4-1; CDR3: CASSQDKYETALNTEAFF
J: TRBJ1-2; D: NA; V: TRBV28; CDR3: CASSLLDFKSHTF
J: TRBJ2-2; D: NA; V: TRBV30; CDR3: CAWSVGHWTGELFF
J: TRBJ2-7; D: NA; V: TRBV9; CDR3: CASSLQPELPSYEQYF
J: TRBJ2-5; D: TRBD1; V: TRBV6-6; CDR3: CASSYYTGTAQETQYF
J: TRBJ1-2; D: NA; V: TRBV4-2; CDR3: CASSQDIGQSLYGYTF
J: TRBJ2-7; D: NA; V: TRBV18; CDR3: CASSPLARGTAYEQYF
J: TRBJ1-1; D: NA; V: TRBV4-2; CDR3: CASKGDLRGNTEAFF
J: TRBJ1-6; D: NA; V: TRBV11-2; CDR3: CASSPLGASVLHF
J: TRBJ2-4; D: NA; V: TRBV2; CDR3: CASTSKNIQYF
J: TRBJ1-1; D: TRBD1; V: TRBV6-5; CDR3: CASSTLDRGKSEAFF
J: TRBJ2-1; D: NA; V: TRBV5-1; CDR3: CASSLLDTGYNEQFF
J: TRBJ1-4; D: NA; V: TRBV11-2; CDR3: CASSLVPGVEKLFF
J: TRBJ1-6; D: TRBD1; V: TRBV7-9; CDR3: CASSTPDREGSSPLHF
J: TRBJ2-5; D: TRBD1; V: TRBV11-3; CDR3: CASRYRGRETQYF
J: TRBJ1-6; D: TRBD1; V: TRBV7-9; CDR3: CASSWKGQTNSPLHF
J: TRBJ1-5; D: NA; V: TRBV20-1; CDR3: CSAVKPGTVSNQPQHF
J: TRBJ2-1; D: NA; V: TRBV6-1; CDR3: CASTLRESRNNEQFF
J: TRBJ2-2; D: NA; V: TRBV7-9; CDR3: CASSRGENTGELFF
J: TRBJ1-1; D: TRBD1; V: TRBV29-1; CDR3: CSFRTGHLNTEAFF